These 25 T cell receptor beta chains originate from one sample sequenced in a study of blood T cell repertoires in COVID-19. Sequencing was performed with immunoSEQ multiplex PCR; in TCRdb, only in-frame clones are kept and a portion is missing. The sample lists approximately 140,000 clones, about 88% occurring once. Sample: peripheral blood. The receptors originated from a woman aged 80 or over with acute or convalescent COVID-19.

Turning to this clone: Other DNA sequences from this sample encode an identical CDR3 as well. This rearrangement joins TRBV5-1 to TRBJ1-5; tentative D call: TRBD1 (5 bases). The CDR3 spans 21 residues. Germline CDR1 reads SGHRS; CDR2 reads YFSETQ. Trimming left V 3 bases short and J 6 bases short, with 34 bases between. CDR3 nucleotide sequence: TGCGCCAGCAGCTCGGCTCGTCGTGGGGGGGTGGAGGGGACCCCCCTTCAGCCCCAGCATTTT. This gives the protein CASSSARRGGVEGTPLQPQHF. Full variable domain (rest looked up from reference TRBV5-1 and TRBJ1-5): KAGVTQTPRYLIKTRGQQVTLSCSPISGHRSVSWYQQTPGQGLQFLFEYFSETQRNKGNFPGRFSGRQFSNSRSEMNVSTLELGDSALYLCASSSARRGGVEGTPLQPQHFGDGTRLSIL.

The V gene is TRBV6-6, the J gene TRBJ2-5; a weak D match, TRBD2 (6 bases). Between the trimmed V and J ends, which lost 2 bases and 5 bases, there was a span of 12 bases. This CDR3 region has 14 residues. CDR1 and CDR2 from the germline V gene are MNHNY and SVGAGI (reference sequence). CDR3 nucleotides: TGTGCCAGCAGTTACGACGGGGGTGGGGAGACCCAGTACTTC. Protein sequence: CASSYDGGGETQYF.

The chain has TRBV13 and TRBJ1-2; 7 positions agree with TRBD1. The CDR3 has 14 residues. Looked up from germline, CDR1 is PRHDT and CDR2 is FYEKMQ (reference sequence). Germline trimming cut 5 bases from V and 4 bases from J; bases unmatched to any gene: 7. DNA for the CDR3: TGTGCCAGCAGCAAAAGGGGGCTCGGCTATGGCTACACCTTC. Translation: CASSKRGLGYGYTF.

V gene TRBV18 combines with J gene TRBJ2-7; D gene unclear. The CDR3 contains 13 residues. The V and J ends lost 0 bases and 5 bases respectively, with 8 bases between them. Per germline, CDR1 KGHSH and CDR2 LQKENI. The CDR3 DNA sequence: TGTGCCAGCTCACCACCGTCAGTTAACGAGCAGTACTTC. Protein sequence: CASSPPSVNEQYF.

The chain employs TRBV4-1 and TRBJ2-7; tentative D call: TRBD2 (6 bases). Trimming cost V 1 base and J 1 base, with 11 bases left between them. The CDR3 contains 15 residues. CDR1 and CDR2 (germline): MGHRA, YSYEKL. The CDR3 DNA reads as TGCGCCAGCAGCCAAGTTCAGGGACTTTCCTACGAGCAGTACTTC. Amino acids: CASSQVQGLSYEQYF.

The J gene is TRBJ2-3, the V gene TRBV5-4; no clear D gene. Trimming stripped 10 bases from V and 0 bases from J, with 12 bases between. CDR3 size: 13 residues. The germline V gene has CDR1 SGHNT and CDR2 YYREEE (reference sequence). CDR3 nucleotide sequence: TGTGCCTTAAAACCTAAGAGCACAGATACGCAGTATTTT. It yields the protein CALKPKSTDTQYF.

V is TRBV7-2 and J is TRBJ1-4; D remains unclear. This CDR3 comprises 13 residues. The ends were cut back, 0 bases at V and 6 bases at J, with 5 bases in the middle. Germline CDR1 and CDR2: SGHTA and FQGNSA. The CDR3 coding sequence is TGTGCCAGCAGCTTAGCCGGGGATGAAAAACTGTTTTTT. It is translated as CASSLAGDEKLFF.

The CDR3 sequence: CAISGASGGDQETQYF. CDR3 coding DNA: TGTGCCATCAGTGGGGCTAGCGGGGGGGACCAAGAGACCCAGTACTTC. This chain links TRBV10-3 with TRBJ2-5; 12 nucleotides line up with TRBD2. The V gene's germline CDR1 is ENHRY and CDR2 SYGVKD. The CDR3 contains 16 residues. With V trimmed by 4 bases and J by 0 bases, 3 bases remained unmatched.

This clone came up many times. The rearrangement links TRBV30 to TRBJ1-6, with D maybe TRBD1 (6 bases). This CDR3 is 15 amino acids long. Germline V lookup: CDR1 GTSNPN, CDR2 SVGIG (reference sequence). The V end lost 0 bases, the J end lost 7 bases, and 13 bases lay between the germline ends. The CDR3 bases are TGTGCCTGGAGTGTTAGGGGGACCTTCAATTCACCCCTCCACTTT. It translates to CAWSVRGTFNSPLHF. Complete variable domain (other parts from reference TRBV30 and TRBJ1-6): SQTIHQWPATLVQPVGSPLSLECTVEGTSNPNLYWYRQAAGRGLQLLFYSVGIGQISSEVPQNLSASRPQDRQFILSSKKLLLSDSGFYLCAWSVRGTFNSPLHFGNGTRLTVT.

The rearrangement uses TRBV10-3 and TRBJ2-7; D gene unclear. Germline V gene sequence: CDR1 ENHRY, CDR2 SYGVKD. The V end lost 3 bases, the J end lost 3 bases, and 9 bases lay between the germline ends. The CDR3 has 13 residues. Here the CDR3 DNA reads TGTGCCATCAGTGAAGTACAGAGCTACGAGCAGTACTTC. This gives the protein CAISEVQSYEQYF.

The chain has TRBV19 and TRBJ1-1; 10 bases map to TRBD1. CDR3 length equals 15 residues. Germline V gene data show CDR1 as LNHDA and CDR2 as SQIVND (reference sequence). The J segment lost 2 bases and the V segment lost 4 bases, leaving 4 bases of the junction unmatched. The CDR3 DNA reads TGTGCCAGTAGTAAGAGGACAGGGGGAAACACTGAAGCTTTCTTT. Translation: CASSKRTGGNTEAFF.

This clone came up a few times. The chain combines TRBV5-4 with TRBJ2-6; possible D gene TRBD2, 6 bases. The V gene lost 4 bases and the J gene lost 0 bases, with 17 bases spanning the gap. The CDR3 length is 18 residues. CDR1 and CDR2 from the germline V gene are SGHNT and YYREEE (reference sequence). In DNA, the CDR3 is TGTGCCAGCAGCCCTCTGGGGGGACCCTACTCTGGGGCCAACGTCCTGACTTTC. Translated: CASSPLGGPYSGANVLTF.

The chain links TRBV6-5 to TRBJ2-1; 9 positions match TRBD2. This CDR3 has 16 residues. With V trimmed by 2 bases and J by 0 bases, 2 bases remained unmatched. Germline CDR1 and CDR2: MNHEY and SVGAGI. The CDR3 sequence: CASSYDSGSSYNEQFF. The CDR3 nucleotides are TGTGCCAGCAGTTACGATAGCGGGAGCTCCTACAATGAGCAGTTCTTC.

The gene calls are TRBV30 and TRBJ2-3; D may be TRBD1 (6 bases). CDR1 is GTSNPN, CDR2 SVGIG, per germline (reference sequence). The V and J ends lost 4 bases and 5 bases respectively, with 16 bases between them. The CDR3 loop spans 14 amino acids. CDR3 region: CAWNHGQGQDTQYF. As DNA, the CDR3 is TGTGCCTGGAATCATGGGCAGGGACAAGATACGCAGTATTTT.

The chain carries TRBV7-8 and TRBJ2-4; 7 nucleotides agree with TRBD2. V gave up 3 bases and J gave up 4 bases; unmatched junction bases: 3. CDR3 size: 14 residues. The V gene's germline CDR1 is SGHVS and CDR2 FQNEAQ. The CDR3 DNA sequence: TGTGCCAGCAGCTTTGGGGGGGAGAAAAACATTCAGTACTTC. This encodes CASSFGGEKNIQYF.

V gene TRBV9 combines with J gene TRBJ2-5; weak D call: TRBD2 (6 bases). The germline CDR1 and CDR2 sequences are SGDLS and YYNGEE. The CDR3 has 16 residues. Trimming shortened V by 0 bases and J by 5 bases, and 17 bases separated the two germline ends. DNA for the CDR3: TGTGCCAGCAGCGTAGTCACAGGTGGGGGGTTGGAGACCCAGTACTTC. Translated, it gives CASSVVTGGGLETQYF.

The rearrangement joins TRBV4-1 to TRBJ2-5; 15 nucleotides align to TRBD2. Germline assignment: CDR1 MGHRA and CDR2 YSYEKL. The CDR3 spans 17 residues. J gave up 4 bases and V 4 bases, and 7 bases lay outside the gene matches. The CDR3 coding sequence is TGCGCCAGCAGCCCCAGGACTAGCGGGAGGGCCCTAGAGACCCAGTACTTC. It encodes CASSPRTSGRALETQYF.

This clone was recorded many times. CDR3 coding DNA: TGTGCCAGCTCACCGGCACAGGGGGGGGCCAACGTCCTGACTTTC. Translated, it gives CASSPAQGGANVLTF. The chain employs TRBV18 and TRBJ2-6; TRBD1 matches 7 bases. CDR1 and CDR2 (germline): KGHSH, LQKENI. With 3 bases clipped from V and 4 bases from J, the junction kept 3 bases outside the gene matches. The CDR3 has 15 residues.

The chain is built from TRBV4-1 and TRBJ1-1; 7 bases line up with TRBD1. With V trimmed by 0 bases and J by 4 bases, 2 bases remained unmatched. Germline V gene sequence: CDR1 MGHRA, CDR2 YSYEKL. CDR3 size: 14 residues. CDR3 in amino acids: CASSQDRGSTEAFF. The CDR3 DNA is TGCGCCAGCAGCCAAGACAGGGGGTCCACTGAAGCTTTCTTT.

The chain combines TRBV19 with TRBJ2-7; D might be TRBD2 (7 bases). Germline V gives CDR1 LNHDA, CDR2 SQIVND (reference sequence). This CDR3 comprises 13 residues. V was cut by 9 bases and J by 3 bases, with 15 bases left in between. CDR3 coding DNA: TGTGCCAGCCGAAGGGGGGAGGGCTACGAGCAGTACTTC. Translation gives CASRRGEGYEQYF.

This rearrangement joins TRBV10-3 to TRBJ2-7; TRBD1 is a possible D gene (6 bases). Deletions cut 10 bases from V and 6 bases from J, with 25 bases between. The CDR3 totals 15 residues. CDR1 is ENHRY, CDR2 SYGVKD, per germline. CDR3 bases: TGTGCCACTTTACCGGGACAAACAAAACCTACCGAGCAGTACTTC. Protein: CATLPGQTKPTEQYF.

V usage is TRBV19 and J usage is TRBJ2-1, with 8 nucleotides matching TRBD2. V lost 1 base, J lost 9 bases, and 8 bases stayed unmatched. This CDR3 contains 15 residues. Germline values: CDR1 LNHDA, CDR2 SQIVND (reference sequence). The CDR3 sequence is CASSIGGSGISEQFF. DNA of the CDR3: TGTGCCAGTAGTATAGGCGGTAGCGGGATAAGTGAGCAGTTCTTC.

This chain joins TRBV6-5 and TRBJ2-7; 14 nucleotides line up with TRBD2. The CDR3 length is 15 residues. The junction had 6 bases not matched to a gene; V was cut back by 6 bases and J by 5 bases. Germline CDR1 reads MNHEY; CDR2 reads SVGAGI. The CDR3 DNA follows: TGTGCCAGCAGCAGGACTAGCGGGGGGCAGCACGAGCAGTACTTC. Its translation: CASSRTSGGQHEQYF.

The chain links TRBV7-8 to TRBJ1-1, with 9 bases matching TRBD1. Trimming took 4 bases from V and 2 from J; bases not matched to a gene: 2. The CDR3 has 14 residues. From germline, CDR1 is SGHVS and CDR2 FQNEAQ. CDR3 amino acids: CASSWDRVNTEAFF. For the CDR3, the DNA is TGTGCCAGCAGCTGGGACAGGGTTAACACTGAAGCTTTCTTT.

The gene calls are TRBV7-9 and TRBJ1-2, with D maybe TRBD1 (6 bases). The CDR3 sequence is 16 residues long. The germline gives CDR1 SEHNR, CDR2 FQNEAQ (reference sequence). Between the trimmed V and J ends, which lost 1 base and 3 bases, there was a span of 15 bases. The CDR3 reads CASSLGMGAGDYGYTF. The CDR3 bases are TGTGCCAGCAGCTTAGGAATGGGGGCAGGGGACTATGGCTACACCTTC.